This T cell receptor (beta chain) was retrieved from a study of blood T cell repertoires in COVID-19. Study-wide background: The study drew acute and convalescent COVID-19 samples from the United States, Italy and Spain. PBMCs, B-cell-depleted T cells, or T cells were the source of the cDNA or gDNA that made up the material.

Under the authors' procedure: Scientists estimated how many nucleated cells there were by amplifying reference gene primers. Profiling relied on immunoSEQ multiplex PCR, and the TCRdb table lists in-frame clones only, not all of them. V, J and clone size reflect that table, while D and trimming were determined from the DNA. The repertoire holds 100,000 to 150,000 clones, with 88% as singletons. Trimming took 4 bases from V and 7 from J, leaving 20 bases between them. The CDR3 has 15 residues. The germline gives CDR1 SGHRS, CDR2 YFSETQ. This TCR was sampled from a man aged 50 or older with acute or convalescent COVID-19. The chain combines TRBV5-1 with TRBJ1-1, with D maybe TRBD1 (6 bases). Sequenced input: peripheral blood. The CDR3 DNA reads as TGCGCCAGCAGCGTTTCCGAAACAGGGAAATATGAAGCTTTCTTT. Encoded protein: CASSVSETGKYEAFF. The variable domain in full, completed from reference TRBV5-1 and TRBJ1-1, reads KAGVTQTPRYLIKTRGQQVTLSCSPISGHRSVSWYQQTPGQGLQFLFEYFSETQRNKGNFPGRFSGRQFSNSRSEMNVSTLELGDSALYLCASSVSETGKYEAFFGQGTRLTVV.